What follows describes a single T cell receptor (beta chain). Antigen: not known. The sample belongs to a study of cytotoxic CD8 clonotypes in ibrutinib-treated CLL. Turning to the study itself: Responses: 24 partial, 2 complete; after median about 68 months, about 15 stayed remitted, roughly 12 progressed. The study, taken as a whole, reports: Clonality went higher at ibrutinib response and then dropped back toward baseline at progression.

The method was immunoSEQ multiplex PCR; TCRdb's version includes in-frame clones alone and lacks a portion of them. The sample includes some 50,000 clones, roughly 63% of them seen just once. V was clipped by 8 bases and J by 3 bases, with 7 bases between them. This CDR3 has 11 residues. The V gene's germline CDR1 is SNHLY and CDR2 FYNNEI. The TCR sequence derives from a human donor with chronic lymphocytic leukemia. Source: PBMCs, taken after 24 months of ibrutinib treatment. The V gene is TRBV2, the J gene TRBJ1-1, with D uncertain. The CDR3 nucleotides are TGTGCCAGCGGGGTGGACACTGAAGCTTTCTTT. Amino acid sequence: CASGVDTEAFF.